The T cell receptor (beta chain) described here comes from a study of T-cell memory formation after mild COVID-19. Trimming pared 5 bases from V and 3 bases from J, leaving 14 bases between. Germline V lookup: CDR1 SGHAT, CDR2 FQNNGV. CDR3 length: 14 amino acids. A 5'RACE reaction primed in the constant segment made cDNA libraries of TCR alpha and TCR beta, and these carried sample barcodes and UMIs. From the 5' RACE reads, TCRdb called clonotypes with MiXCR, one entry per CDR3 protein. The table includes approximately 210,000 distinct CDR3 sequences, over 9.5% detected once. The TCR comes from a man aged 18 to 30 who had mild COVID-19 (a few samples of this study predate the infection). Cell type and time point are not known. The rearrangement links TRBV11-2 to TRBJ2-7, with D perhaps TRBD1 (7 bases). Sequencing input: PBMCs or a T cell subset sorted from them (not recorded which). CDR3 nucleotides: TGTGCCAGCAGCGACAGACAGGGAGGCTACGAGCAGTACGTC. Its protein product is CASSDRQGGYEQYV.